The rows below give T cell receptor beta chains drawn from one sample of a study of beta chain features in type 1 diabetes. Sequencing was performed with immunoSEQ multiplex PCR; in TCRdb, only in-frame clones are kept and a portion is missing. The repertoire consists of 640,000 or so clones, with around 15% occurring once and the leading ten covering 0.04%. Input material: naive CD4+ T cells from blood. These receptors were collected from a man aged 18 to 29 with type 1 diabetes. Both conserved end residues are part of each CDR3. Fields, in order: V gene, D gene, J gene, clone size, CDR3 protein, CDR3 DNA. D genes are given only for firm matches. Clone size, where shown, is once, few, many, or a class for clones that have expanded.

V: TRBV28; D: TRBD1; J: TRBJ1-6; size: few; CDR3: CASSFPGQGFNSPLHF; DNA: TGTGCCAGCAGTTTCCCGGGACAGGGCTTTAATTCACCCCTCCACTTT
V: TRBV7-7; D: -; J: TRBJ1-3; size: -; CDR3: CASSSDGRTIYF; DNA: TGTGCTAGCAGCTCGGACGGGCGCACCATATATTTT
V: TRBV19; D: -; J: TRBJ2-1; size: few; CDR3: CASSIVRLEGEQFF; DNA: TGTGCCAGTAGTATAGTGCGGCTGGAGGGTGAGCAGTTCTTC
V: TRBV28; D: TRBD1; J: TRBJ2-3; size: -; CDR3: CASSLFGQGGQVCTQYF; DNA: TGTGCCAGCAGTTTATTCGGACAGGGGGGCCAGGTCTGTACGCAGTATTTT
V: TRBV19; D: TRBD1; J: TRBJ2-2; size: few; CDR3: CASSTPGQGYRTGELFF; DNA: TGTGCCAGTAGTACCCCGGGACAGGGGTATCGCACCGGGGAGCTGTTTTTT
V: TRBV5-1; D: TRBD1; J: TRBJ2-1; size: few; CDR3: CASSFGTESNEQFF; DNA: TGCGCCAGCAGCTTTGGGACAGAAAGCAATGAGCAGTTCTTC
V: TRBV5-6; D: -; J: TRBJ2-5; size: -; CDR3: CASSFDQYLYQETQYF; DNA: TGTGCCAGCAGCTTCGACCAGTACTTGTACCAAGAGACCCAGTACTTC
V: TRBV9; D: -; J: TRBJ1-2; size: -; CDR3: CASSPVAGYGYTF; DNA: TGTGCCAGCAGCCCCGTAGCAGGCTATGGCTACACCTTC
V: TRBV29-1; D: -; J: TRBJ1-2; size: -; CDR3: CSGVGDISNYGYTF; DNA: TGCAGCGGGGTGGGGGACATATCTAACTATGGCTACACCTTC
V: TRBV7-2; D: -; J: TRBJ2-5; size: -; CDR3: CASSSGASTTTVYF; DNA: TGTGCCAGCAGCAGTGGGGCCAGCACCACCACAGTATACTTC
V: TRBV9; D: TRBD2; J: TRBJ2-7; size: -; CDR3: CASSPHDPGTSGTYEQYF; DNA: TGTGCCAGCAGCCCCCACGACCCTGGGACTAGCGGGACCTACGAGCAGTACTTC
V: TRBV5-1; D: TRBD2; J: TRBJ2-1; size: few; CDR3: CASSLTTSGSSYNEQFF; DNA: TGCGCCAGCAGCTTGACGACTAGCGGGAGCTCCTACAATGAGCAGTTCTTC
V: TRBV21-1; D: -; J: TRBJ2-7; size: few; CDR3: CAIYPDSFSSYEQYF; DNA: TGTGCCATCTATCCTGACAGTTTCAGCTCCTACGAGCAGTACTTC
V: TRBV30; D: TRBD2; J: TRBJ2-7; size: -; CDR3: CAWSVSTSGVSYEQYF; DNA: TGTGCCTGGAGTGTCTCGACTAGCGGGGTCTCCTACGAGCAGTACTTC
V: TRBV30; D: -; J: TRBJ2-7; size: -; CDR3: CAWSVAYEQYF; DNA: TGTGCCTGGAGTGTGGCCTACGAGCAGTACTTC
V: TRBV18; D: -; J: TRBJ2-2; size: few; CDR3: CASSPRPPGENTGELFF; DNA: TGTGCCAGCTCACCTCGGCCCCCGGGGGAGAACACCGGGGAGCTGTTTTTT
V: TRBV28; D: -; J: TRBJ1-6; size: few; CDR3: CASTTLAAHNSPLHF; DNA: TGTGCCAGCACCACATTGGCAGCTCATAATTCACCCCTCCACTTT
V: TRBV2; D: -; J: TRBJ1-2; size: few; CDR3: CASQYFGRDGYTF; DNA: -
V: TRBV9; D: -; J: TRBJ1-1; size: few; CDR3: CASSPTPRDTEAFF; DNA: TGTGCCAGCAGCCCAACCCCGAGGGACACTGAAGCTTTCTTT
V: TRBV28; D: TRBD2; J: TRBJ2-1; size: few; CDR3: CASRGLAGFNEQFF; DNA: TGTGCCAGCAGGGGACTAGCGGGTTTCAATGAGCAGTTCTTC
V: TRBV9; D: -; J: TRBJ2-1; size: few; CDR3: CASSEGSSYNEQFF; DNA: TGTGCCAGCAGCGAAGGATCTTCCTACAATGAGCAGTTCTTC
V: TRBV29-1; D: TRBD1; J: TRBJ2-7; size: few; CDR3: CSVGQVNYEQYF; DNA: TGCAGCGTAGGACAGGTCAACTACGAGCAGTACTTC
V: TRBV30; D: -; J: TRBJ2-2; size: few; CDR3: CAWSASTELFF; DNA: TGTGCCTGGAGCGCTTCCACGGAGCTGTTTTTT
V: TRBV30; D: -; J: TRBJ1-3; size: few; CDR3: CAWSLGFKDTIYF; DNA: TGTGCCTGGAGTCTGGGCTTCAAGGACACCATATATTTT
V: TRBV10-3; D: -; J: TRBJ2-3; size: few; CDR3: CAISTGIDTQYF; DNA: TGTGCCATCAGTACGGGGATAGATACGCAGTATTTT
V: TRBV9; D: -; J: TRBJ1-1; size: few; CDR3: CASSVTGANTEAFF; DNA: TGTGCCAGCAGCGTAACGGGTGCGAACACTGAAGCTTTCTTT
V: TRBV27; D: -; J: TRBJ1-2; size: few; CDR3: CASSLRQRVTF; DNA: TGTGCCAGCAGTTTGAGGCAGAGAGTAACCTTC
V: TRBV6-1; D: TRBD2; J: TRBJ2-7; size: once; CDR3: CASKGTSDHYEQYF; DNA: TGTGCCAGCAAAGGGACTAGCGATCACTACGAGCAGTACTTC
V: TRBV28; D: -; J: TRBJ2-4; size: many; CDR3: CASSLKKGLQYF; DNA: TGTGCCAGCAGTTTAAAGAAGGGTCTTCAGTACTTC
V: TRBV7-7; D: -; J: TRBJ2-1; size: few; CDR3: CASSSDTYNEQFF; DNA: TGTGCTAGCAGCTCGGACACCTACAATGAGCAGTTCTTC
V: TRBV5-1; D: -; J: TRBJ1-6; size: few; CDR3: CASSLDATGRYNSPLHF; DNA: TGCGCCAGCAGCTTAGATGCCACCGGGAGGTATAATTCACCCCTCCACTTT
V: TRBV19; D: -; J: TRBJ2-3; size: few; CDR3: CASSLGDTDTQYF; DNA: TGTGCCAGTAGCCTGGGGGACACAGATACGCAGTATTTT
V: TRBV6-5; D: -; J: TRBJ2-5; size: -; CDR3: CASSPGQSRQETQYF; DNA: TGTGCCAGCAGCCCCGGACAGTCCCGGCAAGAGACCCAGTACTTC
V: TRBV29-1; D: -; J: TRBJ1-2; size: few; CDR3: CSAGKRDRADYGYTF; DNA: TGCAGCGCCGGGAAAAGGGATAGGGCTGACTATGGCTACACCTTC
V: TRBV9; D: TRBD2; J: TRBJ2-2; size: -; CDR3: CASSVVAGRDTGELFF; DNA: TGTGCCAGCAGCGTAGTGGCAGGGAGGGACACCGGGGAGCTGTTTTTT
V: TRBV11-3; D: TRBD2; J: TRBJ2-1; size: -; CDR3: CASSSQREGAFNEQFF; DNA: TGTGCCAGCAGCTCGCAGCGGGAGGGGGCCTTCAATGAGCAGTTCTTC
V: TRBV2; D: -; J: TRBJ2-5; size: -; CDR3: CASSGYQETQYF; DNA: TGTGCCAGCAGTGGCTACCAAGAGACCCAGTACTTC
V: TRBV25-1; D: TRBD1; J: TRBJ2-7; size: -; CDR3: CASSGPGQTYEQYF; DNA: TGTGCCAGCAGTGGACCGGGACAGACCTACGAGCAGTACTTC
V: TRBV19; D: TRBD2; J: TRBJ2-1; size: -; CDR3: CASSIAAAGALEQFF; DNA: TGTGCCAGTAGTATAGCTGCAGCGGGGGCACTTGAGCAGTTCTTC
V: TRBV7-2; D: -; J: TRBJ2-2; size: few; CDR3: CASKPASYTGELFF; DNA: TGTGCCAGCAAGCCGGCGTCCTACACCGGGGAGCTGTTTTTT